Following are 3 T cell receptor beta chains from one sample sequenced in a study of blood T cell repertoires in COVID-19. Generated by immunoSEQ multiplex PCR, the TCRdb table keeps only in-frame clones and is missing some. The sample carries 100,000 to 150,000 clones, about 80% recorded once. Sequenced material: peripheral blood. The receptor source for this set is a man aged 35-49 years with active or convalescent COVID-19.

The V and J genes are TRBV10-3 and TRBJ2-2, with a tentative D call TRBD1 (5 bases). CDR1 ENHRY and CDR2 SYGVKD come from the germline V gene. The V end was cut by 4 bases, the J end by 6 bases, with 9 bases between. The CDR3 loop spans 13 amino acids. The CDR3 sequence: CAISVQGPGELFF. The CDR3 nucleotides read TGTGCCATCAGTGTTCAGGGCCCCGGGGAGCTGTTTTTT.

CDR3 amino acids: CASSFPQGGNEQYF. The CDR3, as DNA: TGTGCCAGCAGCTTTCCACAGGGTGGTAACGAGCAGTACTTC. The V call is TRBV5-6, the J call TRBJ2-7, with a weak D call TRBD1 (6 bases). V lost 2 bases to trimming and J lost 5 bases, with 14 bases between them. Germline loops: CDR1 SGHDT, CDR2 YYEEEE. CDR3 length: 14 amino acids. Full variable domain (rest looked up from reference TRBV5-6 and TRBJ2-7): DAGVTQSPTHLIKTRGQQVTLRCSPKSGHDTVSWYQQALGQGPQFIFQYYEEEERQRGNFPDRFSGHQFPNYSSELNVNALLLGDSALYLCASSFPQGGNEQYFGPGTRLTVT.

About this clone itself: The same CDR3 arises from other DNA sequences in this sample as well. The chain is built from TRBV30 and TRBJ1-1; tentatively, D is TRBD1 (5 bases). Trimming shortened V by 0 bases and J by 3 bases, and 8 bases separated the two germline ends. The CDR3 runs to 13 residues. Germline V gene data show CDR1 as GTSNPN and CDR2 as SVGIG (reference sequence). Here the CDR3 DNA reads TGTGCCTGGAGTGTTCGGGGGGACACTGAAGCTTTCTTT. As protein: CAWSVRGDTEAFF.